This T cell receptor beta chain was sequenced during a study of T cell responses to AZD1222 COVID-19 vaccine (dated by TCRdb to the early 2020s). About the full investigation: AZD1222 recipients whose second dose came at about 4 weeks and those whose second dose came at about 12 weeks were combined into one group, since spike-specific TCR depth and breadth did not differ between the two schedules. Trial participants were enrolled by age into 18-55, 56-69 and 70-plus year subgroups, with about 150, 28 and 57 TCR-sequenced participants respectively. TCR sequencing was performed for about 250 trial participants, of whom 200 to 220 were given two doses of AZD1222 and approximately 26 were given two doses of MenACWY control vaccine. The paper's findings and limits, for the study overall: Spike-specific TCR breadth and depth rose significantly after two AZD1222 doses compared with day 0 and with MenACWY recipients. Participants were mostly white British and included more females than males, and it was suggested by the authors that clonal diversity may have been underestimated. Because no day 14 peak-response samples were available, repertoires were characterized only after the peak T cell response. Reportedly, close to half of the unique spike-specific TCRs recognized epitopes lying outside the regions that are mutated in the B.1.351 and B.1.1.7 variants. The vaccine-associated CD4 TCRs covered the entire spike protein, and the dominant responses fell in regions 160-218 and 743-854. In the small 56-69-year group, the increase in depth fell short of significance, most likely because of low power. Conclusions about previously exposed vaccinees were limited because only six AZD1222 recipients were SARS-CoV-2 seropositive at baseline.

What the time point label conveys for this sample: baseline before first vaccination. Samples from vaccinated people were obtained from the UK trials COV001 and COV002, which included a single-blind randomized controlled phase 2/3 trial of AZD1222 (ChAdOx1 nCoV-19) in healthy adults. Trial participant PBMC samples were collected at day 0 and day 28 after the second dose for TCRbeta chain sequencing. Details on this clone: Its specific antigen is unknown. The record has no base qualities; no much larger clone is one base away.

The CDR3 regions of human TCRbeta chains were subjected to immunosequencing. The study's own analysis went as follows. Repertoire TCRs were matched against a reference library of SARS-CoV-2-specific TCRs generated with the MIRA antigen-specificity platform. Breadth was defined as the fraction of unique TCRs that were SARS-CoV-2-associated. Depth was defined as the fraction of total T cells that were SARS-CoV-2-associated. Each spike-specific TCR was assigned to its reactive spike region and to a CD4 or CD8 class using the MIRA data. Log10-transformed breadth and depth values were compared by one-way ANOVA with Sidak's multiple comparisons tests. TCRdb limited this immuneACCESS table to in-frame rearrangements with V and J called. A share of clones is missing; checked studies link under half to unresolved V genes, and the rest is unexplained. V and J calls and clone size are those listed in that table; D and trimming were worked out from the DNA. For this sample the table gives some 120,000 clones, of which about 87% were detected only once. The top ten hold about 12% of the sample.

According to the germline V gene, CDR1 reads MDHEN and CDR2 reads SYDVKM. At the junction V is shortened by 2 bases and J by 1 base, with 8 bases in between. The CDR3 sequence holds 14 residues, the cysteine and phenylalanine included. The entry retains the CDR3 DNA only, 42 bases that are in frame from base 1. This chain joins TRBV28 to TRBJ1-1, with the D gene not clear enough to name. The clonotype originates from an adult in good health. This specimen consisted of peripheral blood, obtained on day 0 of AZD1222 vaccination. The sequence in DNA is TGTGCCAGCAGTTTACATAGGTCGAACACTGAAGCTTTCTTT. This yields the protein CASSLHRSNTEAFF.